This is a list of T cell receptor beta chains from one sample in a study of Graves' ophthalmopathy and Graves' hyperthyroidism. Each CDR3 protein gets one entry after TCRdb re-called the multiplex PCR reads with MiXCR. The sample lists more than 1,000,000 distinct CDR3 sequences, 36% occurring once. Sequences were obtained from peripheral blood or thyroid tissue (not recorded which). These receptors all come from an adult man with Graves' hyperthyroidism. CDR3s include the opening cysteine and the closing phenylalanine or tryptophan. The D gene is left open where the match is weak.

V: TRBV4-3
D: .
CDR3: CASSQDANTIYF

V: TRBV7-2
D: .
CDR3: CASNTGGGNSPLHF

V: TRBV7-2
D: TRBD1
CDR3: CASSLTGGFGCTF

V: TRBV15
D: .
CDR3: CATSSLWLGNQPQHF

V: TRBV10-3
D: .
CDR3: CAISESGGNEQFF

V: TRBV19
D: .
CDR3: CASTGRSTNEKLFF

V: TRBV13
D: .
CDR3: CASSQGRIYEQYF

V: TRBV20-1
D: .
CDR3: CSAPTGAGNTIYF

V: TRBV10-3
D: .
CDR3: CAISVDRKLPLHF

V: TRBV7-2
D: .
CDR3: CASSLRTGVDSPLHF

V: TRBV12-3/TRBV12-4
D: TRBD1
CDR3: CASSPAGQGNTEAFF

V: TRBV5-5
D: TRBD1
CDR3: CASSWTGSTNVLTF

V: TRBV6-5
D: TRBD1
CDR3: CASSPRQGGEAFF

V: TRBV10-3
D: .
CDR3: CAIRAPVGANTEAFF

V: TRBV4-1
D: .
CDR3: CASRVVGPTGELFF

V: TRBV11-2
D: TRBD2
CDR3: CASSFGTSGIGTQYF

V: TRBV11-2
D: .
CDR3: CASSQDPNNSPLHF

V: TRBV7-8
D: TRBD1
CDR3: CASSAEQGGTYEQYF

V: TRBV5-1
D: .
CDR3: CASSLGHGGFTEAFF

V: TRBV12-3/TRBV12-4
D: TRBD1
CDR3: CASGDRDIIGNQPQHF